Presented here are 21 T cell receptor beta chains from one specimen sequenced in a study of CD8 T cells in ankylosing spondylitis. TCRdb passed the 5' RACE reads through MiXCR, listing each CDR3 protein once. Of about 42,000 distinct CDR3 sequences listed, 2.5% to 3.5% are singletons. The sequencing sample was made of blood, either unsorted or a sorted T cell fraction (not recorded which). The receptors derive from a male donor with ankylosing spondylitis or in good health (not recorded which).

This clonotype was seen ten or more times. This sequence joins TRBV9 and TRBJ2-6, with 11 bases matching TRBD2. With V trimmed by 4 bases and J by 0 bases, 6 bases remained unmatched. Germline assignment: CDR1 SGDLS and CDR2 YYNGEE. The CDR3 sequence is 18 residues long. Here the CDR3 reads CASSQSGTSGSGANVLTF. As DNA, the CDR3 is TGTGCCAGCAGCCAAAGCGGGACTAGCGGCTCTGGGGCCAACGTCCTGACTTTC.

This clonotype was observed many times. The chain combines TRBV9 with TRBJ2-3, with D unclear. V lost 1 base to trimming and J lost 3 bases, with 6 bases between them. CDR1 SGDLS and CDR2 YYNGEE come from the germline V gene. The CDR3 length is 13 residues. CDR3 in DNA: TGTGCCAGCAGCGTACGGATGACAGATACGCAGTATTTT. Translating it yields CASSVRMTDTQYF.

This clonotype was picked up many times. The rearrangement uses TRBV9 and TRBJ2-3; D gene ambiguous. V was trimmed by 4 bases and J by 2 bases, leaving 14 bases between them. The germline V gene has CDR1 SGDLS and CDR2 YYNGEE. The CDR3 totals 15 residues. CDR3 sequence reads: CASSLGHGNTDTQYF. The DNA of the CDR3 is TGTGCCAGCAGCCTCGGGCATGGCAACACAGATACGCAGTATTTT.

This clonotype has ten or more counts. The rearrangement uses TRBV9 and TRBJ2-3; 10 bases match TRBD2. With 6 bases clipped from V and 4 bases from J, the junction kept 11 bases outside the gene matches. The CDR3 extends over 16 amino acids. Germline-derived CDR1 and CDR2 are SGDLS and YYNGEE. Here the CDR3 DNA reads TGTGCCAGCACCCAGGGGGCTAGCGGGAGTGCAGATACGCAGTATTTT. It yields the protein CASTQGASGSADTQYF. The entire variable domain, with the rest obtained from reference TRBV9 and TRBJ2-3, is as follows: DSGVTQTPKHLITATGQRVTLRCSPRSGDLSVYWYQQSLDQGLQFLIQYYNGEERAKGNILERFSAQQFPDLHSELNLSSLELGDSALYFCASTQGASGSADTQYFGPGTRLTVL.

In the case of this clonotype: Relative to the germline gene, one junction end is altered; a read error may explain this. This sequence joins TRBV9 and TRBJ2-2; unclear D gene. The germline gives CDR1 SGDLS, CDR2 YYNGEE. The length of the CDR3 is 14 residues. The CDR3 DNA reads TGTGCCAACAGCGTCGTGAGAGAAGACGGGGAGCTGTTTTTT. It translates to CANSVVREDGELFF.

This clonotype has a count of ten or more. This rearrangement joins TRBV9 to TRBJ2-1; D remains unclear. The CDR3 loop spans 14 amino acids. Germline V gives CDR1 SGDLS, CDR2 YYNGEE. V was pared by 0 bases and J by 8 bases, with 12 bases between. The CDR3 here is CASSVGVRIDEQFF. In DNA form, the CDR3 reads TGTGCCAGCAGCGTAGGGGTCCGCATCGATGAGCAGTTCTTC.

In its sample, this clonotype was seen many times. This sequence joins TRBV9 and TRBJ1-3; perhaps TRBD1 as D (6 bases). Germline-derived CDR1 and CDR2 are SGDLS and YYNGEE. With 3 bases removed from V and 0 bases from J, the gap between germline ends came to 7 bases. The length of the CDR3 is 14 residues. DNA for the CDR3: TGTGCCAGCAGCGAGGGGGACTCTGGAAACACCATATATTTT. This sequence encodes CASSEGDSGNTIYF.

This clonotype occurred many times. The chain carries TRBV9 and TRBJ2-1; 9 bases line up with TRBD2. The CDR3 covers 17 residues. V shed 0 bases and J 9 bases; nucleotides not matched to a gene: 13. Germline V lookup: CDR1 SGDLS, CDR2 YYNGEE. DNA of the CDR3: TGTGCCAGCAGCGTAGCCCCTCTCGCTAGCGGGACGGGTGAGCAGTTCTTC. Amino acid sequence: CASSVAPLASGTGEQFF.

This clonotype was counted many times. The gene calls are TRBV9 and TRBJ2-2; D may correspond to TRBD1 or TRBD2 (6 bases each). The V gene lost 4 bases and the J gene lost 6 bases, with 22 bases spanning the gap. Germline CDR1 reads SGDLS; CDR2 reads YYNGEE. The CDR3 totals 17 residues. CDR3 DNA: TGTGCCAGCAGCCTAGGGGGTCTAGCGAGCAATTCCGGGGAGCTGTTTTTT. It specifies CASSLGGLASNSGELFF.

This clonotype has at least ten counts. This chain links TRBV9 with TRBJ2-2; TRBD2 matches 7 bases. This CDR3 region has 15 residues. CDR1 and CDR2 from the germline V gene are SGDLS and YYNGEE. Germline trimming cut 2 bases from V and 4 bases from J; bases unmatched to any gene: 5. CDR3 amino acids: CASSVGLVRTGELFF. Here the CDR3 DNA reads TGTGCCAGCAGCGTCGGACTAGTTCGCACCGGGGAGCTGTTTTTT.

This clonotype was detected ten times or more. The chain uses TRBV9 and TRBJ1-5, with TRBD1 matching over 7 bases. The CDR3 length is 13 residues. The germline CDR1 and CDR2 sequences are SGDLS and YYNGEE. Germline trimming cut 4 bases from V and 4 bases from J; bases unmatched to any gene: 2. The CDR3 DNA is TGTGCCAGCAGCCCGACAGGGAATCAGCCCCAGCATTTT. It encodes CASSPTGNQPQHF.

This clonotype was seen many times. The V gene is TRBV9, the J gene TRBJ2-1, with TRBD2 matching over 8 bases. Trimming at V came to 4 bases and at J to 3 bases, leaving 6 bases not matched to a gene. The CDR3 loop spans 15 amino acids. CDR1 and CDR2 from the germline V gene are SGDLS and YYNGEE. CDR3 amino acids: CASSRTGTSYNEQFF. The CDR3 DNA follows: TGTGCCAGCAGCCGCACCGGGACTAGCTACAATGAGCAGTTCTTC.

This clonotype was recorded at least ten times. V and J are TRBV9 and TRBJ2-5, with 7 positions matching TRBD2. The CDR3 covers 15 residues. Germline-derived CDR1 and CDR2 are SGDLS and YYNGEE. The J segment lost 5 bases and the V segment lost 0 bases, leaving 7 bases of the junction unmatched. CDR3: CASSVGSWGGETQYF. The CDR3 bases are TGTGCCAGCAGCGTAGGCTCCTGGGGAGGGGAGACCCAGTACTTC.

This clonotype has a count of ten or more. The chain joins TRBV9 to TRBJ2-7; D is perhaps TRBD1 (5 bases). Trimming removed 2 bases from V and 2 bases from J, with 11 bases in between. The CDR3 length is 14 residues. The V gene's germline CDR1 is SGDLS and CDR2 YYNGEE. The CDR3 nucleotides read TGTGCCAGCAGCGTTGCTGGGGCTCCCTACGAGCAGTACTTC. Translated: CASSVAGAPYEQYF.

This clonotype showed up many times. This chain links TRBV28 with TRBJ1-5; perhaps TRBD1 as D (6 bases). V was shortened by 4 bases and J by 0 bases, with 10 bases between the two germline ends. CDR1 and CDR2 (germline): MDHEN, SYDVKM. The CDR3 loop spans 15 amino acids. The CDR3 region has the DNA TGTGCCAGCAGTTCCGGACAGTCTAGCAATCAGCCCCAGCATTTT. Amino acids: CASSSGQSSNQPQHF.

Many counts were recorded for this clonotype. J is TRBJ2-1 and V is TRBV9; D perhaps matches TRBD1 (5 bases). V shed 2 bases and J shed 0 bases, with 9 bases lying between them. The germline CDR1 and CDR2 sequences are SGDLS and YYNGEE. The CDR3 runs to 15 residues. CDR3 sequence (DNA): TGTGCCAGCAGCGTGGGGCCTAGCTCCTACAATGAGCAGTTCTTC. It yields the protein CASSVGPSSYNEQFF.

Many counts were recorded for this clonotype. CDR3 sequence: CASSSTGFTYEQYF. For the CDR3, the DNA is TGTGCCAGCAGCTCTACAGGGTTTACCTACGAGCAGTACTTC. The chain couples TRBV9 to TRBJ2-7, with D possibly TRBD1 on 6 matching bases. Germline loops: CDR1 SGDLS, CDR2 YYNGEE. V lost 4 bases and J lost 2, with 13 bases in between. The CDR3 sequence is 14 residues long.

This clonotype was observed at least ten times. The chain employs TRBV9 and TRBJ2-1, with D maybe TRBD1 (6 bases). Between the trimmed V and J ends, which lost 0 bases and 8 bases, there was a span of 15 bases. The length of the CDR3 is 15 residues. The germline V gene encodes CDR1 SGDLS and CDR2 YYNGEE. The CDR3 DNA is TGTGCCAGCAGCGTAGTAGGACAGTCGGGCGATGAGCAGTTCTTC. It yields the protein CASSVVGQSGDEQFF.

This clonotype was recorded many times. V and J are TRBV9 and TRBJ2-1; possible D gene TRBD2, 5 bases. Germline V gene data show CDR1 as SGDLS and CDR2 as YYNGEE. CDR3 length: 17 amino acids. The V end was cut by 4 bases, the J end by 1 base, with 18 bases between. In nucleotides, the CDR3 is TGTGCCAGCAGCAATATACCGGGAAAACTATCCTACAATGAGCAGTTCTTC. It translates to CASSNIPGKLSYNEQFF.

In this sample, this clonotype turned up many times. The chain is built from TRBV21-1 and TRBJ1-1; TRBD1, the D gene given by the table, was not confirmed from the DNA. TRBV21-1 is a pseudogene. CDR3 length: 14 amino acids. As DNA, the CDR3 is TGTGCCAGCGAAAGGGGGGGGGCGAACACTGAAGCTTTCTTT. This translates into CASERGGANTEAFF.

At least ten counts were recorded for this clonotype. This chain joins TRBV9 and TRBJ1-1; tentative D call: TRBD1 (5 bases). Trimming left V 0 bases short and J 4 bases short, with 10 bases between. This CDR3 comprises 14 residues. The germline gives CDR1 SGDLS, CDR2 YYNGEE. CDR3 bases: TGTGCCAGCAGCGTAGAGGGGCCCGGCACTGAAGCTTTCTTT. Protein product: CASSVEGPGTEAFF.